The 22 T cell receptor beta chains listed next were all sequenced from one sample in a study of T cell responses to AZD1222 COVID-19 vaccine. Data came from immunoSEQ multiplex PCR; TCRdb stores just in-frame clones and leaves some out. This table holds approximately 98,000 clones, about 82% found once. The source material was peripheral blood, sampled on day 0 of AZD1222 vaccination. The source of these receptors is an adult in good health.

This chain links TRBV3-1 (or the pseudogene TRBV3-2) with TRBJ1-5; the D gene is possibly TRBD1 (5 bases). With 4 bases removed from V and 5 bases from J, the gap between germline ends came to 12 bases. This CDR3 region has 14 residues. Per the germline V gene, CDR1 is LGHDT and CDR2 is YNNKEL (reference sequence). The chain's CDR3 is CASSRSGGDQPQHF. CDR3 DNA: TGTGCCAGCAGCCGATCGGGGGGGGATCAGCCCCAGCATTTT.

V usage is TRBV12-5 and J usage is TRBJ1-1; D unresolved. Germline loops: CDR1 LGHNT, CDR2 FRNRAP. CDR3 length equals 13 residues. Trimming stripped 1 base from V and 2 bases from J, with 5 bases between. CDR3 coding DNA: TGTGCTAGTGGTTTGGACGGTAACACTGAAGCTTTCTTT. Protein product: CASGLDGNTEAFF. Full variable domain (rest looked up from reference TRBV12-5 and TRBJ1-1): DARVTQTPRHKVTEMGQEVTMRCQPILGHNTVFWYRQTMMQGLELLAYFRNRAPLDDSGMPKDRFSAEMPDATLATLKIQPSEPRDSAVYFCASGLDGNTEAFFGQGTRLTVV.

This chain connects TRBV6-4 to TRBJ2-2; D is uncertain. This CDR3 comprises 14 residues. The germline CDR1 and CDR2 sequences are MRHNA and SNTAGT. V lost 5 bases to trimming and J lost 0 bases, with 7 bases between them. CDR3 protein: CASSWKANTGELFF. CDR3 coding DNA: TGTGCCAGCAGTTGGAAGGCGAACACCGGGGAGCTGTTTTTT.

The genes are TRBV27 and TRBJ2-6; D unresolved. This CDR3 is 17 amino acids long. Germline assignment: CDR1 MNHEY and CDR2 SMNVEV (reference sequence). V gave up 5 bases and J gave up 0 bases, with 14 bases separating them. CDR3 loop: CASSPAEHTSGANVLTF. Here the CDR3 DNA reads TGTGCCAGCAGTCCAGCAGAGCATACCTCTGGGGCCAACGTCCTGACTTTC.

CDR3 residues: CAWSSGLTQGSNQPQHF. CDR3 coding DNA: TGTGCCTGGAGTAGCGGTCTAACGCAGGGTAGCAATCAGCCCCAGCATTTT. V is TRBV30 and J is TRBJ1-5; D may be TRBD1 (5 bases). Trimming removed 2 bases at V and 0 bases at J, with 17 bases between. This CDR3 spans 17 amino acids. Germline lookup yields CDR1 GTSNPN and CDR2 SVGIG (reference sequence).

This chain uses TRBV11-3 with TRBJ2-5; 7 positions match TRBD1. Germline V CDR1 and CDR2: SGHNT, YENEEA. This CDR3 comprises 16 residues. After removal of 1 base from V and 4 bases from J, the junction contained 9 bases not matched to a gene. The CDR3 bases are TGTGCCAGCAGCTTAGGTGGGACAGCGAAGGGAGAGACCCAGTACTTC. Its protein product is CASSLGGTAKGETQYF.

The rearrangement links TRBV11-3 to TRBJ1-1; 11 bases fit TRBD1. CDR3 size: 15 residues. With V trimmed by 1 base and J by 5 bases, 3 bases remained unmatched. The germline V gene encodes CDR1 SGHNT and CDR2 YENEEA. CDR3 region: CASSLGGTGGTEAFF. The CDR3 bases are TGTGCCAGCAGCTTAGGAGGGACAGGGGGGACTGAAGCTTTCTTT.

V usage is TRBV30 and J usage is TRBJ1-2; maybe TRBD1 (6 bases). Trimming removed 0 bases from V and 7 bases from J, with 12 bases in between. The CDR3 is 13 amino acids. CDR1 GTSNPN and CDR2 SVGIG come from the germline V gene (reference sequence). The CDR3 DNA sequence: TGTGCCTGGAGTGTACTCAGGGGAGGTGGCTACACCTTC. It yields the protein CAWSVLRGGGYTF.

The CDR3 spells CASSLAVMEDTEAFF. In DNA form, the CDR3 reads TGTGCCAGCAGCTTAGCGGTCATGGAGGACACTGAAGCTTTCTTT. The chain carries TRBV7-6 and TRBJ1-1, with no clear D. Germline loops: CDR1 SGHVS, CDR2 FNYEAQ. The CDR3 runs 15 residues. V lost 0 bases and J lost 3, with 11 bases in between.

V usage is TRBV10-1 and J usage is TRBJ1-5; D possibly corresponds to TRBD1 (5 bases). CDR3 size: 14 residues. Germline V gene data show CDR1 as WNHNN and CDR2 as SYGVQD (reference sequence). The V end lost 4 bases, the J end lost 6 bases, and 13 bases lay between the germline ends. CDR3 nucleotides: TGCGCCAGCAGTGGATACAGGAGCGGTCAGCCCCAGCATTTT. Translated, it gives CASSGYRSGQPQHF.

V usage is TRBV6-1 and J usage is TRBJ2-2; 11 bases match TRBD1. V shed 2 bases and J 7 bases; nucleotides not matched to a gene: 6. Germline V gene sequence: CDR1 MNHNS, CDR2 SASEGT. The CDR3 is 16 amino acids. The DNA of the CDR3 is TGTGCCAGCAGTGAAATTGGGACAGGGGGGATCGGGGAGCTGTTTTTT. Residues: CASSEIGTGGIGELFF.

The V call is TRBV3-1 (or the pseudogene TRBV3-2), the J call TRBJ2-5, with TRBD1 matching 8 bases. V gave up 4 bases and J gave up 1 base; unmatched junction bases: 14. The length of the CDR3 is 18 residues. The germline V gene encodes CDR1 LGHDT and CDR2 YNNKEL (reference sequence). This chain's CDR3 is CASSPSRYRGSVQETQYF. The CDR3 nucleotides are TGTGCCAGCAGCCCTTCGCGGTACAGGGGGTCTGTCCAAGAGACCCAGTACTTC.

This clone was seen a few times. The CDR3 DNA is TGTGCCAGCAGCCCGACCCTGACCTCCTACAATGAGCAGTTCTTC. It encodes CASSPTLTSYNEQFF. The chain is built from TRBV6-2 or TRBV6-3 and TRBJ2-1; D unclear. V lost 6 bases to trimming and J lost 0 bases, with 12 bases between them. Germline V gene lookup returns CDR1 MNHEY and CDR2 SVGEGT. The CDR3 consists of 15 residues.

This clone has just a few counts. The rearrangement joins TRBV27 to TRBJ2-3; TRBD2 matches at 10 bases. The CDR3 extends over 15 amino acids. V shed 3 bases and J 3 bases; nucleotides not matched to a gene: 3. The germline V gene encodes CDR1 MNHEY and CDR2 SMNVEV (reference sequence). The DNA of the CDR3 is TGTGCCAGCAGTTTGGCTAGCGGGGGTACAGATACGCAGTATTTT. Its protein product is CASSLASGGTDTQYF.

The V gene is TRBV7-8, the J gene TRBJ1-2; the D gene is possibly TRBD1 (5 bases). The CDR3 loop spans 13 amino acids. Germline assignment: CDR1 SGHVS and CDR2 FQNEAQ. V shed 4 bases and J shed 6 bases, with 12 bases lying between them. The CDR3 spells CASSSWGPDGYTF. The CDR3, as DNA: TGTGCCAGCAGCTCCTGGGGACCGGATGGCTACACCTTC.

The chain joins TRBV19 to TRBJ2-5; 10 bases agree with TRBD1. CDR1 and CDR2 from the germline V gene are LNHDA and SQIVND (reference sequence). This CDR3 comprises 15 residues. The J segment lost 5 bases and the V segment lost 3 bases, leaving 6 bases of the junction unmatched. In DNA form, the CDR3 reads TGTGCCAGTAGTATGGGACAGGGGTCCTTCGAGACCCAGTACTTC. It codes for CASSMGQGSFETQYF. Drawing the rest from reference TRBV19 and TRBJ2-5, the complete variable domain is DGGITQSPKYLFRKEGQNVTLSCEQNLNHDAMYWYRQDPGQGLRLIYYSQIVNDFQKGDIAEGYSVSREKKESFPLTVTSAQKNPTAFYLCASSMGQGSFETQYFGPGTRLLVL.

The chain recombines TRBV6-6 with TRBJ2-7; TRBD1 agrees at 7 bases. The CDR3 loop spans 14 amino acids. Germline V gene lookup returns CDR1 MNHNY and CDR2 SVGAGI (reference sequence). V trimming: 2 bases; J trimming: 6 bases; junction bases outside the gene matches: 7. In DNA, the CDR3 is TGTGCCAGCAGTTACGAGACAGGGAGAGGCGAGCAGTACTTC. Protein sequence: CASSYETGRGEQYF.

The V gene is TRBV12-3 or TRBV12-4, the J gene TRBJ1-5; D gene ambiguous. The ends were cut back, 5 bases at V and 9 bases at J, with 11 bases in the middle. The CDR3 totals 12 residues. Here the CDR3 reads CASSPGVPPQHF. CDR3 sequence (DNA): TGTGCCAGCAGTCCCGGGGTGCCGCCCCAGCATTTT.

The gene calls are TRBV6-1 and TRBJ2-7, with 7 bases matching TRBD1. Per the germline V gene, CDR1 is MNHNS and CDR2 is SASEGT. CDR3 length equals 15 residues. After removal of 1 base from V and 1 base from J, the junction contained 4 bases not matched to a gene. For the CDR3, the DNA is TGTGCCAGCAGTGAAGTAGGGGGCCCTTCCTACGAGCAGTACTTC. Its protein is CASSEVGGPSYEQYF.

This clone was observed once. The gene calls are TRBV7-4 and TRBJ1-3, with no clear D. V gave up 5 bases and J gave up 3 bases, with 11 bases separating them. Germline V gene sequence: CDR1 SGHVT, CDR2 SQSDAQ. The CDR3 consists of 14 residues. The CDR3 coding sequence is TGTGCCAGCAGCCTGACTCTCCTTGGAAACACCATATATTTT. This encodes CASSLTLLGNTIYF.

The table lists this clone with a few counts. The CDR3 spells CASTRLGLPEAFF. The CDR3 coding sequence is TGTGCCAGCACCCGACTGGGACTGCCTGAAGCTTTCTTT. The rearrangement joins TRBV11-1 to TRBJ1-1; D may be TRBD1 (5 bases). Looked up from germline, CDR1 is SGHAT and CDR2 is FQDESV (reference sequence). CDR3 size: 13 residues. The V gene lost 7 bases and the J gene lost 6 bases, with 15 bases spanning the gap.

The chain couples TRBV6-8 to TRBJ1-5; possible D gene TRBD1, 5 bases. CDR3 length: 12 amino acids. V was trimmed by 10 bases and J by 3 bases, leaving 10 bases between them. Germline V gene lookup returns CDR1 MNHGY and CDR2 SAAAGT. The CDR3 nucleotides are TGTGCCAACCGGGGCCTCAATCAGCCCCAGCATTTT. Its protein is CANRGLNQPQHF.